This TCR beta chain was profiled in a study of T cell responses to AZD1222 COVID-19 vaccine (dated by TCRdb to the early 2020s). For the study in its entirety: AZD1222 recipients with second doses at about 4 weeks or about 12 weeks were pooled, because spike-specific TCR depth and breadth did not differ between schedules. A total of about 250 trial participants underwent TCR sequencing, of whom 207 had received two doses of AZD1222 and about 26 had received two doses of the MenACWY control vaccine. Trial participants were enrolled into age subgroups of 18-55, 56-69 and 70-plus years, which contained about 150, 27 and 61 TCR-sequenced participants, respectively. What the research found in general, with its limitations: The 56-69-year group was small, and its depth increase did not reach significance, likely because of low power. The whole spike protein was spanned by vaccine-associated CD4 TCRs, and dominant responses were seen in regions 160-218 and 743-854. Conclusions about previously exposed vaccinees are limited because only six or seven AZD1222 recipients were SARS-CoV-2 seropositive at baseline. After two AZD1222 doses, both the breadth and the depth of spike-specific TCRs were significantly higher than at day 0 and than in MenACWY recipients. Participants were mostly white British, with more females than males. The authors suggested clonal diversity may have been underestimated. Because no day 14 peak-response samples were available, repertoires were characterized only after the peak T cell response. Reportedly, close to half of the unique spike-specific TCRs recognized epitopes lying outside the regions that are mutated in the B.1.351 and B.1.1.7 variants.

This specimen's time point label, interpreted: baseline before first vaccination. Vaccinee samples were obtained from the UK trials COV001 and COV002, which included a single-blind randomized controlled phase 2/3 trial of AZD1222 (ChAdOx1 nCoV-19) in healthy adults. Trial participant PBMC samples were collected at day 0 and day 28 after the second dose for TCRbeta chain sequencing. The CDR3 regions of human TCRbeta chains were analyzed by immunosequencing. From the authors' description of their analysis: Repertoire TCRs were checked for matches against a reference library of SARS-CoV-2-specific TCRs that had been generated using the MIRA antigen-specificity platform. Breadth was defined as the fraction of unique TCRs that were SARS-CoV-2-associated, and depth was defined as the fraction of total T cells that were SARS-CoV-2-associated. Using the MIRA data, every spike-specific TCR was mapped to the spike region that the TCR reacted to and assigned to either a CD4 or a CD8 class. Log10-transformed breadth and depth values were compared by one-way ANOVA with Sidak's multiple comparisons tests. The table was pulled from immuneACCESS by TCRdb, which kept in-frame rearrangements only. Such tables lose some clones; where checked, under half of the loss comes from unresolved V genes, and the rest has no known cause. V and J calls and clone size are those listed in that table; D and trimming were worked out from the DNA. This sample has roughly 150,000 clones in its table, and about 93% of those were observed once. Clones ranked in the top ten supply around 4.7% of the sample.

CDR1 and CDR2 were assigned from the germline V gene as MNHEY and SVGAGI. Germline trimming: 6 bases from V, 3 bases from J; junction bases outside gene matches: 3. The CDR3 sequence holds 14 residues, the cysteine and phenylalanine included. Only the CDR3 part of the read is kept: 42 bases, read in frame from the first base. As concerns this clone: Its antigen is still unknown. No per-base quality is available; no much larger clone lies one base away.

The rearrangement combines TRBV6-5 with TRBJ2-2; 8 bases in the junction line up with TRBD2. The sequence was obtained from an adult in good health. Sequencing used peripheral blood, obtained on day 0 of AZD1222 vaccination. At the DNA level, the sequence is TGTGCCAGCAGGCGGGGGGCGGACACCGGGGAGCTGTTTTTT. Its translation reads: CASRRGADTGELFF.